This entry describes one TCR beta chain. The antigen remains unidentified. This CDR3 is 16 amino acids long. V lost 2 bases, J lost 4 bases, and 8 bases stayed unmatched. Germline loops: CDR1 LGHDT, CDR2 YNNKEL (reference sequence). A 10-nucleotide random UMI tagged transcripts in template-switch 5'RACE cDNA synthesis. TCRdb reprocessed the 5' RACE reads via MiXCR and lists one record per CDR3 protein. The data show around 69,000 distinct CDR3 sequences, 10% seen once. The time point: longitudinal time-point 1 (baseline). Unsorted libraries were prepared from 2 million PBMCs that had been stored at -80 C. This record comes from a study of neurological immune-mediated disorders. Study observations and caveats: HTLV-1-associated myelopathy ranked highest for TCR clonal expansion and multiple sclerosis lowest, beneath healthy controls.

V and J are TRBV3-1 and TRBJ2-1, with 7 bases that match TRBD1. Sample: PBMCs. The sequence derives from a young man in good health. CDR3 amino acids: CASSQPRQGQYNEQFF. DNA of the CDR3: TGTGCCAGCAGCCAACCCAGACAGGGACAATACAATGAGCAGTTCTTC.